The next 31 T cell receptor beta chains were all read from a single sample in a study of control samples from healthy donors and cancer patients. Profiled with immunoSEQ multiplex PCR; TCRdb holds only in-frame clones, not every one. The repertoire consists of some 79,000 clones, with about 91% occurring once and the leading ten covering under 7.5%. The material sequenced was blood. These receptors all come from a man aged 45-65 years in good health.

CDR3 region: CASSYGVDFAEAFF. In DNA, the CDR3 is TGTGCCAGCAGTTATGGGGTGGATTTCGCTGAAGCTTTCTTT. The chain carries TRBV6-6 and TRBJ1-1; no reliable D call. Germline values: CDR1 MNHNY, CDR2 SVGAGI (reference sequence). V was clipped by 3 bases and J by 6 bases, with 14 bases between them. This CDR3 comprises 14 residues.

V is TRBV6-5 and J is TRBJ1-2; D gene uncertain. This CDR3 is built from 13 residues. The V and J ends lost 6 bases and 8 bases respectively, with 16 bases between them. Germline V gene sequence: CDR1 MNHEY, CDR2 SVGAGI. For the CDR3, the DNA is TGTGCCAGCAGGCGTCGGGGTGACTCGGGCTACACCTTC. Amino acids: CASRRRGDSGYTF.

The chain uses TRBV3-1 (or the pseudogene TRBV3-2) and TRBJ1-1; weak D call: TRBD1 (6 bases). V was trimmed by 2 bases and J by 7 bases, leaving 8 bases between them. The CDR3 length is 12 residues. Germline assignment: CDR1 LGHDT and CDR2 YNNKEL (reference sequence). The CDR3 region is CASSQRGGEAFF. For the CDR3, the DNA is TGTGCCAGCAGCCAAAGAGGGGGTGAAGCTTTCTTT.

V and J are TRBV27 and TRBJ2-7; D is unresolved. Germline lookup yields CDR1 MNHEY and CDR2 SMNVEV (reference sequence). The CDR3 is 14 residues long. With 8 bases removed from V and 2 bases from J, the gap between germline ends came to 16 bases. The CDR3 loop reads CASRAGVVAYEQYF. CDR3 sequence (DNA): TGTGCCAGCCGTGCAGGAGTAGTAGCCTACGAGCAGTACTTC.

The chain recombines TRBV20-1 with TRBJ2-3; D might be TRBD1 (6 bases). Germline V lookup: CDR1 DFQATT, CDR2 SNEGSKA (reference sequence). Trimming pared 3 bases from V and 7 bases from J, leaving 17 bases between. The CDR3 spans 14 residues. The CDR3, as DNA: TGCAGTGCTAGTCTGGGACAATGGATAAATACGCAGTATTTT. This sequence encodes CSASLGQWINTQYF.

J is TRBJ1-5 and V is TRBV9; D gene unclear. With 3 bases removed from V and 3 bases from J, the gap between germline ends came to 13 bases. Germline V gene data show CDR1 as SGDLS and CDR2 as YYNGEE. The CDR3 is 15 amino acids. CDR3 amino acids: CASSAWSTINQPQHF. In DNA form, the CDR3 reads TGTGCCAGCAGCGCGTGGTCCACTATCAATCAGCCCCAGCATTTT.

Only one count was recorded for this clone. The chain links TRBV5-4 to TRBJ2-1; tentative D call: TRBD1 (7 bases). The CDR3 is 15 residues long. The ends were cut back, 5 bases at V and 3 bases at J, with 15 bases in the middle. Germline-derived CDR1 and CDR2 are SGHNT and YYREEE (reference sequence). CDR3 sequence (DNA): TGTGCCAGCAGTCCACAGGGGACTCACTACAATGAGCAGTTCTTC. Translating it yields CASSPQGTHYNEQFF.

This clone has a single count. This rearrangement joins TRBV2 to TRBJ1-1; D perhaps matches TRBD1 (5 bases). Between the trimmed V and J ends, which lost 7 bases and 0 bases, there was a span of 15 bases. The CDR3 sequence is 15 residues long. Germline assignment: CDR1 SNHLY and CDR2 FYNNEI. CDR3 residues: CASTARRDLNTEAFF. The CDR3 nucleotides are TGTGCCAGCACTGCTCGTCGGGACCTGAACACTGAAGCTTTCTTT.

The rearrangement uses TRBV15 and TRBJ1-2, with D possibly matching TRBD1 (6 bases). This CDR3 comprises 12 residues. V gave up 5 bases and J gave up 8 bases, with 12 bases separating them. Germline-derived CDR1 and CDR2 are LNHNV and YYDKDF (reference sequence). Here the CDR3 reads CATSDRFYGYTF. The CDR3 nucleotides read TGTGCCACCAGCGACAGGTTTTACGGCTACACCTTC.

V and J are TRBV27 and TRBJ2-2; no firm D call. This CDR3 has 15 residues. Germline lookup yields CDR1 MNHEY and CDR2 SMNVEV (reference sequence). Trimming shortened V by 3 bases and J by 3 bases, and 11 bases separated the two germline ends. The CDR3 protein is CASSFRQRDTGELFF. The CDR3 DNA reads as TGTGCCAGCAGTTTTAGGCAAAGGGACACCGGGGAGCTGTTTTTT.

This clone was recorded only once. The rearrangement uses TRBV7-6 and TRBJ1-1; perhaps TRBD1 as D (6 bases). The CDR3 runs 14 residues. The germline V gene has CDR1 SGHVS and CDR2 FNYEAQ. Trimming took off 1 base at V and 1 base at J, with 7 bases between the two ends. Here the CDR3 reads CASSLEQGNTEAFF. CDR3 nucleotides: TGTGCCAGCAGCTTAGAACAGGGGAACACTGAAGCTTTCTTT.

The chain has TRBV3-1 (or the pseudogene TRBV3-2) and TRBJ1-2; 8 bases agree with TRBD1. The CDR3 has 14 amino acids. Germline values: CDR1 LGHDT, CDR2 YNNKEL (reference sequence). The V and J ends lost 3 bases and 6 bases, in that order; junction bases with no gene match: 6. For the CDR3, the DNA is TGTGCCAGCAGCCATAACGGACAGGGAAATGGCTACACCTTC. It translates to CASSHNGQGNGYTF.

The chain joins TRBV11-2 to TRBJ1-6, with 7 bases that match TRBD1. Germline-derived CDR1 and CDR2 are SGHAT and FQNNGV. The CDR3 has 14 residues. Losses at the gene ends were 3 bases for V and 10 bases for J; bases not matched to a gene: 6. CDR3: CASSFRDSWSPLHF. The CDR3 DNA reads TGTGCCAGCAGCTTCAGGGACAGTTGGTCACCCCTCCACTTT.

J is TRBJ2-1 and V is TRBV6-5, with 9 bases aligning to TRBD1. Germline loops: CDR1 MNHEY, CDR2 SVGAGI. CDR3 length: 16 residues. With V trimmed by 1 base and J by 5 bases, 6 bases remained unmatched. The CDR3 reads CASSYWVGQGHNEQFF. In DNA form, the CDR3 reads TGTGCCAGCAGTTACTGGGTGGGACAGGGTCACAATGAGCAGTTCTTC.

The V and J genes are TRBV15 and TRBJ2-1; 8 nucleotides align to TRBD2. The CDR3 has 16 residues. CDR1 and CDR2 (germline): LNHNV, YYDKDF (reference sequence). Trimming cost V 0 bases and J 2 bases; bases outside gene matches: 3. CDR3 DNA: TGTGCCACCAGCAGAGAACGGGGGGGCCCCTACAATGAGCAGTTCTTC. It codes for CATSRERGGPYNEQFF. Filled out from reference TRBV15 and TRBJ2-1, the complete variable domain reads DAMVIQNPRYQVTQFGKPVTLSCSQTLNHNVMYWYQQKSSQAPKLLFHYYDKDFNNEADTPDNFQSRRPNTSFCFLDIRSPGLGDTAMYLCATSRERGGPYNEQFFGPGTRLTVL.

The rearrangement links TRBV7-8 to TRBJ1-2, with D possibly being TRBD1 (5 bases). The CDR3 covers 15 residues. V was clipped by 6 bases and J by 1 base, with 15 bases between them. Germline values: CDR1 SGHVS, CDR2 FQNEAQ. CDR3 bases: TGTGCCAGCAGTCCGATCGGGGGGGATAACTATGGCTACACCTTC. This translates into CASSPIGGDNYGYTF.

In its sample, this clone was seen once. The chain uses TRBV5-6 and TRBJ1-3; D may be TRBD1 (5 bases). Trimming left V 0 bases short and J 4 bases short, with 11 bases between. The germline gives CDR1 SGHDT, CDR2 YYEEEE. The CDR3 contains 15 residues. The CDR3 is CASSLDIWGGNTIYF. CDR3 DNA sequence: TGTGCCAGCAGCTTGGATATATGGGGGGGAAACACCATATATTTT.

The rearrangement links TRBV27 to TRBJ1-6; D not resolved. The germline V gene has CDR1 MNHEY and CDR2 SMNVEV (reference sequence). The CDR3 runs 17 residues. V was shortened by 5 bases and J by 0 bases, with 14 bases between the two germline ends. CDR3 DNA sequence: TGTGCCAGCAGTCCCGAGTTAGGAGCCTCCTATAATTCACCCCTCCACTTT. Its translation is CASSPELGASYNSPLHF.

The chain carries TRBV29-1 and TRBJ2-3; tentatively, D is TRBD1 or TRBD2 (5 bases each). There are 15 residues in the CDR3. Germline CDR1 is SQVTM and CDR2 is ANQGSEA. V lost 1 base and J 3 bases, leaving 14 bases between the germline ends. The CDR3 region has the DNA TGCAGCGTTGAAGGGGGCGAGAGGACTACAGATACGCAGTATTTT. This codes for CSVEGGERTTDTQYF.

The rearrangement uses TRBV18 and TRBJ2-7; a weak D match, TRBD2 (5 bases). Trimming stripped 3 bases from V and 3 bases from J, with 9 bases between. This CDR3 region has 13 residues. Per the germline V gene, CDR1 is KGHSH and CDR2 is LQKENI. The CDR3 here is CASSPGVGYEQYF. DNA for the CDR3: TGTGCCAGCTCACCCGGGGTGGGCTACGAGCAGTACTTC.

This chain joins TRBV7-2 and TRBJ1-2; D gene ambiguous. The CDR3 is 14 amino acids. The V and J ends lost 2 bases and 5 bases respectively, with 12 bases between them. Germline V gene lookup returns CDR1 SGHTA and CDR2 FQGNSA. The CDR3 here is CASSLSQTRYGYTF. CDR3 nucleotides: TGTGCCAGCAGCTTATCCCAGACTCGTTATGGCTACACCTTC.

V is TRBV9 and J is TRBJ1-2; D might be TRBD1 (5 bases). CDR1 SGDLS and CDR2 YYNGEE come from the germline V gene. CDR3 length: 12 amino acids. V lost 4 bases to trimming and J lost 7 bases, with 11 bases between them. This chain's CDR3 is CASSPRGGGYTF. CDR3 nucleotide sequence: TGTGCCAGCAGCCCCCGGGGGGGTGGCTACACCTTC.

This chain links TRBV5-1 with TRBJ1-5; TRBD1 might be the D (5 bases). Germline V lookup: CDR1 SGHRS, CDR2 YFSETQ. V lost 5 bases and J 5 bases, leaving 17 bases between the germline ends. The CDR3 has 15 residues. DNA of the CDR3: TGCGCCAGCAGGGTCGGTACGGGGGGAGATCAGCCCCAGCATTTT. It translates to CASRVGTGGDQPQHF.

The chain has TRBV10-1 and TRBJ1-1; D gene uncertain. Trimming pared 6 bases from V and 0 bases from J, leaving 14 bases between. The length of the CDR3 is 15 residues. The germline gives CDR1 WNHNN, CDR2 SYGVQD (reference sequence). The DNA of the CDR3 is TGCGCCAGCAGGCCCTCGGGGTACATGAACACTGAAGCTTTCTTT. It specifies CASRPSGYMNTEAFF.

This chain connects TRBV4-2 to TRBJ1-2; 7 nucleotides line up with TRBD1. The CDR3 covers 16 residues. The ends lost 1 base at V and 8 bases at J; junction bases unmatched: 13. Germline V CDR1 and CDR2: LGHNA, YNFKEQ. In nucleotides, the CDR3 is TGTGCCAGCAGCCAAGGGGGGGACAGAGGGTGGGGAGGCTACACCTTC. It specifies CASSQGGDRGWGGYTF.

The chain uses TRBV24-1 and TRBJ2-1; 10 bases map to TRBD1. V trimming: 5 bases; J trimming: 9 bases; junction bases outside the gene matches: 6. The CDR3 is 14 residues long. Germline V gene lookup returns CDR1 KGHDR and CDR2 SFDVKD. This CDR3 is CATSGLTGGGEQFF. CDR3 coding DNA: TGTGCCACCAGTGGCCTGACAGGGGGCGGTGAGCAGTTCTTC.

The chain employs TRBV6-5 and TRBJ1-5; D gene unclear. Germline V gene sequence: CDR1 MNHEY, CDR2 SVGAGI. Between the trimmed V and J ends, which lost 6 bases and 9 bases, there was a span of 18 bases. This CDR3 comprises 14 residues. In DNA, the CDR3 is TGTGCCAGCAGGCCTCGGGGTGACTACACGCCCCAGCATTTT. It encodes CASRPRGDYTPQHF.

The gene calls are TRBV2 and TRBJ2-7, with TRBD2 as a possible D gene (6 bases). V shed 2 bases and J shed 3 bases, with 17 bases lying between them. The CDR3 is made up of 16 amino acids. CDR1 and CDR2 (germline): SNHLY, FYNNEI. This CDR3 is CASSEIVQGGNYEQYF. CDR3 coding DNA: TGTGCCAGCAGTGAAATCGTCCAGGGAGGTAACTACGAGCAGTACTTC.

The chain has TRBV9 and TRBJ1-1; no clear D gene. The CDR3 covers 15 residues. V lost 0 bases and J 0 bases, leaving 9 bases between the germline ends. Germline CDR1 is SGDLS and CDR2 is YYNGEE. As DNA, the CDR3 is TGTGCCAGCAGCGTAGGGAAGCTCATGAACACTGAAGCTTTCTTT. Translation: CASSVGKLMNTEAFF. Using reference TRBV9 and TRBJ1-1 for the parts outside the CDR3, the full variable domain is DSGVTQTPKHLITATGQRVTLRCSPRSGDLSVYWYQQSLDQGLQFLIQYYNGEERAKGNILERFSAQQFPDLHSELNLSSLELGDSALYFCASSVGKLMNTEAFFGQGTRLTVV.

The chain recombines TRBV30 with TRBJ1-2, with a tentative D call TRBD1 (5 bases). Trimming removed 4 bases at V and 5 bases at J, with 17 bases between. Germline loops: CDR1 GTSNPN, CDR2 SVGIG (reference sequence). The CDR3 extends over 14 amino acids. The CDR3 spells CAWISKGLLYGYTF. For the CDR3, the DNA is TGTGCCTGGATATCGAAGGGGCTGTTATATGGCTACACCTTC.

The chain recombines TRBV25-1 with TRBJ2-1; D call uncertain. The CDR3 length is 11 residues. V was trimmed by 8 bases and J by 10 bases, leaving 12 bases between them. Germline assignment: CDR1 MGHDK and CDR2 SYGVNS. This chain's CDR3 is CASQSVREQFF. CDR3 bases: TGTGCCAGCCAATCAGTCCGGGAGCAGTTCTTC.